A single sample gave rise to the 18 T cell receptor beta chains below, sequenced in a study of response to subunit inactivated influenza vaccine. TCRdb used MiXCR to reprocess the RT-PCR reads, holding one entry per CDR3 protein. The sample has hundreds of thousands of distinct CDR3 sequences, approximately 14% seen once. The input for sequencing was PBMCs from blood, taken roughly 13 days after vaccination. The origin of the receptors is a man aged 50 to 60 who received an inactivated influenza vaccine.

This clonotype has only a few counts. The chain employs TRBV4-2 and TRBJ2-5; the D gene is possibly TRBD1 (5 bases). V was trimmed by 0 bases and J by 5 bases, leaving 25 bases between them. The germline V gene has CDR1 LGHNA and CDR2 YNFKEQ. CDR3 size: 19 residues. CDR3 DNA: TGTGCCAGCAGCCAAGAGAGAAGCAGGGCTAGGGATCTGTGGGAGACCCAGTACTTC. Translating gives CASSQERSRARDLWETQYF.

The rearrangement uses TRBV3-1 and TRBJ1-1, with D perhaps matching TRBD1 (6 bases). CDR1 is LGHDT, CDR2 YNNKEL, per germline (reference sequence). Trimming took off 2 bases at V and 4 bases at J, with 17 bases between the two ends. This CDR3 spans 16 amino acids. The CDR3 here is CASSQRDTSRATEAFF. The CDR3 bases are TGTGCCAGCAGCCAACGGGACACATCCCGGGCCACTGAAGCTTTCTTT.

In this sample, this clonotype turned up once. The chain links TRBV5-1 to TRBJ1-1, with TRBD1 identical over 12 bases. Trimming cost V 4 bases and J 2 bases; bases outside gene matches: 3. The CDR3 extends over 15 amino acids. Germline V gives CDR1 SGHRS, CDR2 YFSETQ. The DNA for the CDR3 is TGCGCCAGCAGCGGGACAGGGGGCCAAAACACTGAAGCTTTCTTT. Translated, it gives CASSGTGGQNTEAFF. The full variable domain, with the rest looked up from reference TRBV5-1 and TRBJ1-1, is KAGVTQTPRYLIKTRGQQVTLSCSPISGHRSVSWYQQTPGQGLQFLFEYFSETQRNKGNFPGRFSGRQFSNSRSEMNVSTLELGDSALYLCASSGTGGQNTEAFFGQGTRLTVV.

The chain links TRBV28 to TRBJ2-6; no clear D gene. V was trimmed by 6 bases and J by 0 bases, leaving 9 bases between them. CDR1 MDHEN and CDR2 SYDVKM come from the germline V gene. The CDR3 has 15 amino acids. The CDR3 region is CASRPPNSGANVLTF. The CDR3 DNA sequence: TGTGCCAGCAGACCCCCCAACTCTGGGGCCAACGTCCTGACTTTC.

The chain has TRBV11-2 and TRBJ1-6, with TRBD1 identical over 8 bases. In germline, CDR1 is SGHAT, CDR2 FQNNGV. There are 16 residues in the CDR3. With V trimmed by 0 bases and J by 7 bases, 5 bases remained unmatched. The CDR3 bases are TGTGCCAGCAGCTTAGAAGGACAGGGAGGGAATTCACCCCTCCACTTT. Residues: CASSLEGQGGNSPLHF.

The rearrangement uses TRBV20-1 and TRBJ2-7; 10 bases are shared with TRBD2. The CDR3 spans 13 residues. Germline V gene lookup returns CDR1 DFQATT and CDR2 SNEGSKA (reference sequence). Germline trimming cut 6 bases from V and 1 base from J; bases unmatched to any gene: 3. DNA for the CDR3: TGCAGTGCGCTTAGCGGGGGGTCCTACGAGCAGTACTTC. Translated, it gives CSALSGGSYEQYF.

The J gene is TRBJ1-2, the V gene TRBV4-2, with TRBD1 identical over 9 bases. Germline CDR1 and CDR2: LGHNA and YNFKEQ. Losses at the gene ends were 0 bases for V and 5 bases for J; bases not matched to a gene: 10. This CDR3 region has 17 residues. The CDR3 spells CASSQDPRTGDWYGYTF. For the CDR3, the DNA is TGTGCCAGCAGCCAAGATCCTCGGACAGGGGATTGGTATGGCTACACCTTC.

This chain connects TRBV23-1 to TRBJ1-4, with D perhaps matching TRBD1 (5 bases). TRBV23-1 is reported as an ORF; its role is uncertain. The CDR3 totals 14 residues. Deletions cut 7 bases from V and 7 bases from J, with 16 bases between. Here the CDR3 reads CASITRDLGEKLFF. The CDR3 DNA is TGCGCCAGCATTACCAGGGATCTTGGTGAAAAACTGTTTTTT.

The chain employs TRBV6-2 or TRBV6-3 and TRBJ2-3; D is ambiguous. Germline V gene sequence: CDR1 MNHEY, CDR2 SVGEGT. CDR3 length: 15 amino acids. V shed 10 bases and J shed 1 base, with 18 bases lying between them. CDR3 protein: CAISSSRSGTDTQYF. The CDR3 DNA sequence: TGTGCCATCTCATCCTCGCGGTCTGGCACAGATACGCAGTATTTT.

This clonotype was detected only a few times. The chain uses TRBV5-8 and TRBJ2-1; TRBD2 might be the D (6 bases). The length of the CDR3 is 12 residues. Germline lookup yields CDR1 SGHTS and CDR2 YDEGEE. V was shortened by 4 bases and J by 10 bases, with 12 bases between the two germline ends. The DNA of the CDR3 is TGTGCCAGCAGCCCGACTAGGAACGAGCAGTTCTTC. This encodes CASSPTRNEQFF.

CDR3 sequence (DNA): TGCGCCAGCAGTCCGCCGGGACCGGCCTACGAGCAGTACTTC. It yields the protein CASSPPGPAYEQYF. This chain links TRBV10-1 with TRBJ2-7; D might be TRBD1 or TRBD2, each matching 5 bases. Germline V CDR1 and CDR2: WNHNN, SYGVQD (reference sequence). Trimming stripped 5 bases from V and 2 bases from J, with 13 bases between. The CDR3 is 14 amino acids.

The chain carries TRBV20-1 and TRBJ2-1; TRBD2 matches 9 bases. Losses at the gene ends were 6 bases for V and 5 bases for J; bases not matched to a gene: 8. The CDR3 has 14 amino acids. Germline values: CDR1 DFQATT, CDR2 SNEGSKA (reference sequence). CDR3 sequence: CSAPPGTSNNEQFF. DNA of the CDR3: TGCAGTGCCCCACCAGGGACTAGCAACAATGAGCAGTTCTTC.

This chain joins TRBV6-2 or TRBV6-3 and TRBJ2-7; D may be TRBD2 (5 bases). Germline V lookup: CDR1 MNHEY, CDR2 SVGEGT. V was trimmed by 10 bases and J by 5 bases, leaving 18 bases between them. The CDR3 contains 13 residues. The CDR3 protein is CAIRDYGGDEQYF. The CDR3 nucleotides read TGTGCCATCCGAGACTACGGAGGCGACGAGCAGTACTTC.

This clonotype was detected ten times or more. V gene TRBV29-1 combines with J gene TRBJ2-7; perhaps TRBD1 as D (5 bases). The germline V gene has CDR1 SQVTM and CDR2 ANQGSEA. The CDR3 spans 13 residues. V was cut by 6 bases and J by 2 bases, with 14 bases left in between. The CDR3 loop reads CSVVTGLTYEQYF. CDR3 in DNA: TGCAGCGTAGTCACAGGTCTAACCTACGAGCAGTACTTC.

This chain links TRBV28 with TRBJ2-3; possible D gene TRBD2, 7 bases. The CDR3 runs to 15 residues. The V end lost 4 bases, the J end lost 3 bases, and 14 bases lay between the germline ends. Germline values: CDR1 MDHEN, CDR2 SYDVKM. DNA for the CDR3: TGTGCCAGCAGTTCGAGGGGGGGAACAACAGATACGCAGTATTTT. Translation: CASSSRGGTTDTQYF.

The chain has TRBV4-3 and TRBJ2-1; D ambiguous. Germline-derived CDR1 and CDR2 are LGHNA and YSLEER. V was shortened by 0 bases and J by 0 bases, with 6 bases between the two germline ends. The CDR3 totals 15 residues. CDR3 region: CASSQDHSSYNEQFF. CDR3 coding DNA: TGCGCCAGCAGCCAAGATCATAGCTCCTACAATGAGCAGTTCTTC.

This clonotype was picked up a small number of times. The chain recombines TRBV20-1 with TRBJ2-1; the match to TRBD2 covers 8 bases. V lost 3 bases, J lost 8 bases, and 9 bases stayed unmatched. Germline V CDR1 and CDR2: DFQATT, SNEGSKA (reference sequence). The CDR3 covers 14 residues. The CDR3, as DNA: TGCAGTGCTAGGGCGGGGGGCCAGAGGGATGAGCAGTTCTTC. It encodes CSARAGGQRDEQFF.

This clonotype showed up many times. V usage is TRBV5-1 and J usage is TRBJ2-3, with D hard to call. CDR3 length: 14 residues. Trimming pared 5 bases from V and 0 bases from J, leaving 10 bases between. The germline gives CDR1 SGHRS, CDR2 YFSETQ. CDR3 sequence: CASRAQPSTDTQYF. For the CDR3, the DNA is TGCGCCAGCAGGGCGCAACCTAGCACAGATACGCAGTATTTT.